The 25 T cell receptor beta chains below were found in one sample sequenced in a study of early T cells in non-severe SARS-CoV-2 infection. Using its own MiXCR run on the 5' RACE reads, TCRdb lists one record per CDR3 protein. Here the sample spans tens of thousands of distinct CDR3 sequences, 5% to 7% being singletons. The sample consisted of whole blood. Receptors originate from an adult who was a healthcare worker with PCR-confirmed SARS-CoV-2 infection or an uninfected control (not recorded which).

The chain combines TRBV11-2 with TRBJ2-5; 13 bases align to TRBD2. V was clipped by 5 bases and J by 5 bases; unmatched bases: 8. Germline assignment: CDR1 SGHAT and CDR2 FQNNGV. The length of the CDR3 is 16 residues. This chain's CDR3 is CASSLTSGGAHETQYF. For the CDR3, the DNA is TGTGCCAGCAGCCTTACTAGCGGGGGGGCCCACGAGACCCAGTACTTC.

This clonotype showed up many times. The V call is TRBV5-1, the J call TRBJ2-4; the match to TRBD2 covers 9 bases. The length of the CDR3 is 20 residues. Germline V gene sequence: CDR1 SGHRS, CDR2 YFSETQ. The V gene end was trimmed by 4 bases and the J gene end by 0 bases; junction bases not matched to a gene: 17. The CDR3 bases are TGCGCCAGCAGCATCCGGACTAGCGATCCCTTACTTGAAGCCAAAAACATTCAGTACTTC. It translates to CASSIRTSDPLLEAKNIQYF.

This clonotype was observed a few times. This rearrangement joins TRBV19 to TRBJ1-5, with D possibly TRBD1 on 6 matching bases. Trimming removed 3 bases from V and 7 bases from J, with 13 bases in between. Germline V gene lookup returns CDR1 LNHDA and CDR2 SQIVND (reference sequence). The CDR3 loop spans 14 amino acids. DNA for the CDR3: TGTGCCAGTAGTATGCCAACAGGGAACCAGCCCCAGCATTTT. This encodes CASSMPTGNQPQHF. Looking up the rest from reference TRBV19 and TRBJ1-5 gives the full variable domain: DGGITQSPKYLFRKEGQNVTLSCEQNLNHDAMYWYRQDPGQGLRLIYYSQIVNDFQKGDIAEGYSVSREKKESFPLTVTSAQKNPTAFYLCASSMPTGNQPQHFGDGTRLSIL.

Only a few counts were recorded for this clonotype. This chain uses TRBV15 with TRBJ2-6; D uncertain. Germline V gives CDR1 LNHNV, CDR2 YYDKDF (reference sequence). Trimming left V 4 bases short and J 0 bases short, with 4 bases between. This CDR3 has 14 residues. The CDR3 DNA reads TGTGCCACCAGCATAAACTCTGGGGCCAACGTCCTGACTTTC. This encodes CATSINSGANVLTF.

This clonotype was detected ten times or more. The chain is built from TRBV9 and TRBJ1-1; D gene uncertain. From germline, CDR1 is SGDLS and CDR2 YYNGEE. The V end was cut by 3 bases, the J end by 3 bases, with 9 bases between. The CDR3 extends over 13 amino acids. This CDR3 reads CASSAGRDTEAFF. The CDR3 bases are TGTGCCAGCAGCGCCGGACGTGACACTGAAGCTTTCTTT.

V and J are TRBV7-2 and TRBJ2-3, with 7 bases fitting TRBD1. V lost 5 bases to trimming and J lost 0 bases; unmatched junction nucleotides: 5. This CDR3 comprises 15 residues. Germline lookup yields CDR1 SGHTA and CDR2 FQGNSA. The CDR3 region is CASSNRGLSTDTQYF. CDR3 coding DNA: TGTGCCAGCAGCAATAGGGGGCTGAGCACAGATACGCAGTATTTT.

This clonotype was seen many times. The J gene is TRBJ1-6, the V gene TRBV1. TRBV1 is flagged as a pseudogene. This CDR3 region has 17 residues. The CDR3 spells CTSSQGPPGTYNSPLHF. DNA of the CDR3: TGCACCAGCAGCCAAGGGCCTCCCGGTACCTATAATTCACCCCTCCACTTT.

This clonotype was seen ten or more times. V gene TRBV2 combines with J gene TRBJ1-1; 7 bases agree with TRBD1. V lost 2 bases and J lost 1; bases outside the gene matches: 4. The CDR3 loop spans 15 amino acids. The germline V gene has CDR1 SNHLY and CDR2 FYNNEI. CDR3 protein: CASSESDRPNTEAFF. CDR3 coding DNA: TGTGCCAGCAGTGAATCGGACAGGCCGAACACTGAAGCTTTCTTT.

This clonotype was found a few times. The chain combines TRBV6-6 with TRBJ2-3; a weak D match, TRBD2 (5 bases). The CDR3 extends over 16 amino acids. The V gene's germline CDR1 is MNHNY and CDR2 SVGAGI (reference sequence). V lost 6 bases, J lost 0 bases, and 16 bases lay in between. Written as DNA, the CDR3 is TGTGCCAGCAGCAAAGGACGGGCGGGTAGCACAGATACGCAGTATTTT. Translation: CASSKGRAGSTDTQYF.

This clonotype was counted only a few times. The chain carries TRBV19 and TRBJ2-7; 7 bases agree with TRBD1. The V and J ends lost 6 bases and 1 base, in that order; junction bases with no gene match: 0. Germline values: CDR1 LNHDA, CDR2 SQIVND (reference sequence). The CDR3 consists of 12 residues. The CDR3 loop reads CASSRGSYEQYF. CDR3 nucleotides: TGTGCCAGTAGCAGGGGGTCCTACGAGCAGTACTTC.

This rearrangement joins TRBV15 to TRBJ2-7; D is undetermined. This CDR3 contains 15 residues. V lost 1 base to trimming and J lost 4 bases, with 14 bases between them. CDR1 and CDR2 (germline): LNHNV, YYDKDF (reference sequence). The CDR3 bases are TGTGCCACCAGCAGAGGTGAGACACGAAGATACGAGCAGTACTTC. This encodes CATSRGETRRYEQYF.

At least ten counts were recorded for this clonotype. The chain uses TRBV7-9 and TRBJ2-2; 9 bases are shared with TRBD1. The V gene's germline CDR1 is SEHNR and CDR2 FQNEAQ (reference sequence). CDR3 length: 16 amino acids. Trimming cost V 3 bases and J 1 base; bases outside gene matches: 3. This CDR3 is CASSFRDRENTGELFF. The DNA of the CDR3 is TGTGCCAGCAGCTTTCGGGACAGGGAGAACACCGGGGAGCTGTTTTTT.

The chain has TRBV9 and TRBJ2-1; 11 bases map to TRBD2. The germline gives CDR1 SGDLS, CDR2 YYNGEE. V trimming: 0 bases; J trimming: 10 bases; junction bases outside the gene matches: 3. The CDR3 is made up of 14 amino acids. The CDR3 loop reads CASSVVRTSGEQFF. In DNA, the CDR3 is TGTGCCAGCAGCGTAGTTAGGACTAGCGGGGAGCAGTTCTTC.

The CDR3 DNA sequence: TGTGCCAGCAGCGGCGGGGGCGACTACGAGCAGTACTTC. Its protein product is CASSGGGDYEQYF. This chain links TRBV9 with TRBJ2-7, with TRBD2 as a possible D gene (7 bases). CDR1 is SGDLS and CDR2 is YYNGEE in the germline V gene. The CDR3 totals 13 residues. Between the trimmed V and J ends, which lost 3 bases and 3 bases, there was a span of 10 bases.

This clonotype has a count of ten or more. V is TRBV13 and J is TRBJ1-2; no clear D. Germline V CDR1 and CDR2: PRHDT, FYEKMQ (reference sequence). The CDR3 has 14 amino acids. Trimming removed 3 bases at V and 4 bases at J, with 12 bases between. CDR3 loop: CASSLQTVVYGYTF. The DNA of the CDR3 is TGTGCCAGCAGCTTGCAAACAGTCGTCTATGGCTACACCTTC.

This clonotype was found many times. The J gene is TRBJ2-7, the V gene TRBV12-5; TRBD2 agrees at 12 bases. The CDR3 totals 16 residues. Per germline, CDR1 LGHNT and CDR2 FRNRAP. The V segment lost 6 bases and the J segment 4 bases; nucleotides outside the gene matches: 10. The CDR3 loop reads CASGQSGTSGWYEQYF. DNA for the CDR3: TGTGCTAGTGGCCAATCCGGGACTAGCGGGTGGTACGAGCAGTACTTC.

This clonotype was counted ten times or more. The rearrangement uses TRBV5-1 and TRBJ2-2; 10 positions agree with TRBD2. V shed 4 bases and J 4 bases; nucleotides not matched to a gene: 7. CDR3 length equals 16 residues. Germline-derived CDR1 and CDR2 are SGHRS and YFSETQ. The chain's CDR3 is CASSPSGGPGTGELFF. The CDR3 bases are TGCGCCAGCAGCCCTAGCGGGGGCCCCGGCACCGGGGAGCTGTTTTTT.

Comments on this clonotype: Compared with germline, one end of the junction differs, possibly owing to a read error. The rearrangement links TRBV28 to TRBJ2-4; D is undetermined. The CDR3 contains 13 residues. Germline loops: CDR1 MDHEN, CDR2 SYDVKM. CDR3: CASSLVARNIQYF. CDR3 sequence (DNA): TGTGCCAGCAGCCTTGTGGCCAGAAACATTCAGTACTTC.

J is TRBJ2-2 and V is TRBV11-2, with TRBD2 matching over 10 bases. The trim removed 4 bases at V and 4 bases at J, leaving 3 bases unmatched. The CDR3 is 15 residues long. The germline V gene has CDR1 SGHAT and CDR2 FQNNGV. CDR3 DNA: TGTGCCAGCAGCTACACTAGCGGGGCCACCGGGGAGCTGTTTTTT. Translated: CASSYTSGATGELFF.

This clonotype has more than one count but fewer than ten. The CDR3 sequence: CASSHSGGEETQYF. The CDR3 bases are TGCGCCAGCAGCCATAGCGGGGGAGAAGAGACCCAGTACTTC. The V gene is TRBV5-1, the J gene TRBJ2-5; 9 nucleotides match TRBD2. This CDR3 is 14 amino acids long. V shed 4 bases, J shed 3 bases, and the junction held 4 bases outside the gene matches. CDR1 is SGHRS and CDR2 is YFSETQ in the germline V gene. The full variable domain, in which reference TRBV5-1 and TRBJ2-5 provide the parts outside the CDR3, is KAGVTQTPRYLIKTRGQQVTLSCSPISGHRSVSWYQQTPGQGLQFLFEYFSETQRNKGNFPGRFSGRQFSNSRSEMNVSTLELGDSALYLCASSHSGGEETQYFGPGTRLLVL.

The genes are TRBV28 and TRBJ2-5; TRBD2 matches at 8 bases. The trim removed 5 bases at V and 5 bases at J, leaving 13 bases unmatched. Germline V gene lookup returns CDR1 MDHEN and CDR2 SYDVKM. This CDR3 is 16 amino acids long. The CDR3 DNA follows: TGTGCCAGCAGTCCCTTTTCAGTAGCGGGGACGGAGACCCAGTACTTC. Protein: CASSPFSVAGTETQYF.

In this sample, this clonotype turned up many times. This sequence joins TRBV4-2 and TRBJ1-6; no reliable D call. This CDR3 is built from 14 residues. CDR1 LGHNA and CDR2 YNFKEQ come from the germline V gene. V was cut by 2 bases and J by 9 bases, with 11 bases left in between. CDR3 amino acids: CASSQPGFSSPLHF. CDR3 nucleotides: TGTGCCAGCAGCCAACCGGGTTTTAGTTCACCCCTCCACTTT.

This clonotype was seen a few times. The V call is TRBV10-3, the J call TRBJ1-1, with 8 bases aligning to TRBD1. The CDR3 spans 13 residues. The germline V gene encodes CDR1 ENHRY and CDR2 SYGVKD. With 10 bases clipped from V and 7 bases from J, the junction kept 11 bases outside the gene matches. The CDR3 bases are TGTGCCAGCGCCGGACAGGGAGCTTTTGAAGCTTTCTTT. Translation: CASAGQGAFEAFF.

This chain joins TRBV27 and TRBJ1-2, with D hard to call. The germline gives CDR1 MNHEY, CDR2 SMNVEV (reference sequence). This CDR3 is 12 amino acids long. The V end lost 5 bases, the J end lost 8 bases, and 12 bases lay between the germline ends. CDR3 amino acids: CASSPATGGYTF. CDR3 coding DNA: TGTGCCAGCAGTCCTGCGACTGGCGGCTACACCTTC.

There are many counts of this clonotype. The CDR3 DNA reads TGCAGTGCTTTGGAGGGGACAGGGGTTGTTAAACTGTTTTTT. Amino acid sequence: CSALEGTGVVKLFF. The J gene is TRBJ1-4, the V gene TRBV20-1; 10 bases line up with TRBD1. Germline V gene sequence: CDR1 DFQATT, CDR2 SNEGSKA (reference sequence). After removal of 5 bases from V and 11 bases from J, the junction contained 11 bases not matched to a gene. The CDR3 runs to 14 residues.